These 10 T cell receptor beta chains originate from one sample sequenced in a study of T cell changes during pregnancy in multiple sclerosis. Some clones are missing from TCRdb's copy, which holds only in-frame ones; the method was immunoSEQ multiplex PCR. In the table there are 45,000 to 65,000 clones, nearly 95% of which are singletons. Specimen: CD8+ T cells from peripheral blood mononuclear cells, collected in the third trimester of pregnancy. Receptors originate from a female donor with multiple sclerosis, enrolled in a pregnancy study.

This clone came up once. The chain joins TRBV6-5 to TRBJ2-7; possible D gene TRBD2, 6 bases. Germline lookup yields CDR1 MNHEY and CDR2 SVGAGI. V was pared by 5 bases and J by 3 bases, with 14 bases between. This CDR3 comprises 14 residues. CDR3 sequence reads: CASSGGTVDYEQYF. The CDR3 DNA sequence: TGTGCCAGCAGTGGCGGGACGGTTGACTACGAGCAGTACTTC.

The chain is built from TRBV6-1 and TRBJ2-3; TRBD1 matches at 9 bases. CDR1 and CDR2 from the germline V gene are MNHNS and SASEGT. This CDR3 comprises 14 residues. Germline trimming cut 11 bases from V and 4 bases from J; bases unmatched to any gene: 10. The CDR3 region has the DNA TGTGCCGGATCGACAGGGGGATCCGCAGATACGCAGTATTTT. This codes for CAGSTGGSADTQYF.

DNA for the CDR3: TGTGCCAGCAGCCGGCTAGCGGACAATGAGCAGTTCTTC. Amino acid sequence: CASSRLADNEQFF. This chain connects TRBV4-2 to TRBJ2-1; 7 bases align to TRBD2. After removal of 4 bases from V and 5 bases from J, the junction contained 2 bases not matched to a gene. This CDR3 comprises 13 residues. Germline V CDR1 and CDR2: LGHNA, YNFKEQ.

The chain is built from TRBV5-6 and TRBJ1-1, with D possibly being TRBD1 (5 bases). Germline V gives CDR1 SGHDT, CDR2 YYEEEE. This CDR3 is built from 14 residues. V was trimmed by 0 bases and J by 7 bases, leaving 13 bases between them. The CDR3 DNA is TGTGCCAGCAGCTTGGTCGGCAGGGTCGGTGAAGCTTTCTTT. Translation gives CASSLVGRVGEAFF. The entire variable domain, with the rest obtained from reference TRBV5-6 and TRBJ1-1, is as follows: DAGVTQSPTHLIKTRGQQVTLRCSPKSGHDTVSWYQQALGQGPQFIFQYYEEEERQRGNFPDRFSGHQFPNYSSELNVNALLLGDSALYLCASSLVGRVGEAFFGQGTRLTVV.

This clone was recorded a few times. The genes are TRBV27 and TRBJ1-1; D is unresolved. V was cut by 4 bases and J by 3 bases, with 9 bases left in between. The CDR3 loop spans 13 amino acids. Germline CDR1 MNHEY, CDR2 SMNVEV (reference sequence). The CDR3 DNA reads as TGTGCCAGCAGTTCTCCCACGGACACTGAAGCTTTCTTT. It codes for CASSSPTDTEAFF.

This clone was detected only once. Other DNA sequences of this sample code for an identical CDR3. The chain links TRBV27 to TRBJ1-3; D possibly corresponds to TRBD1 (6 bases). The CDR3 consists of 14 residues. Germline CDR1 and CDR2: MNHEY and SMNVEV (reference sequence). V was pared by 6 bases and J by 1 base, with 10 bases between. The DNA of the CDR3 is TGTGCCAGCAGCTTAACAGGGTCTGGAAACACCATATATTTT. It specifies CASSLTGSGNTIYF.

This sequence joins TRBV19 and TRBJ2-7; possible D gene TRBD1, 6 bases. This CDR3 has 12 amino acids. V dropped 6 bases and J dropped 7 bases, with 13 bases sitting between them. Germline V gives CDR1 LNHDA, CDR2 SQIVND (reference sequence). The CDR3 bases are TGTGCCAGTAGGCAGGGGTCCGGGGAGCAGTACTTC. It translates to CASRQGSGEQYF.

V and J are TRBV7-9 and TRBJ2-1; 8 nucleotides align to TRBD1. The trim removed 2 bases at V and 3 bases at J, leaving 3 bases unmatched. The CDR3 contains 15 residues. Germline-derived CDR1 and CDR2 are SEHNR and FQNEAQ (reference sequence). In nucleotides, the CDR3 is TGTGCCAGCAGCTTATCAGGGGGCAACTACAATGAGCAGTTCTTC. Protein sequence: CASSLSGGNYNEQFF.

The chain has TRBV30 and TRBJ2-7; TRBD2 aligns across 7 bases. Germline trimming cut 4 bases from V and 6 bases from J; bases unmatched to any gene: 12. The length of the CDR3 is 14 residues. CDR1 is GTSNPN and CDR2 is SVGIG in the germline V gene (reference sequence). This CDR3 reads CAWTSGAGVGEQYF. The CDR3 DNA follows: TGTGCCTGGACTTCTGGGGCGGGAGTAGGCGAGCAGTACTTC. Drawing the rest from reference TRBV30 and TRBJ2-7, the complete variable domain is SQTIHQWPATLVQPVGSPLSLECTVEGTSNPNLYWYRQAAGRGLQLLFYSVGIGQISSEVPQNLSASRPQDRQFILSSKKLLLSDSGFYLCAWTSGAGVGEQYFGPGTRLTVT.

The chain uses TRBV7-8 and TRBJ2-1; D may be TRBD1 (6 bases). The germline gives CDR1 SGHVS, CDR2 FQNEAQ. With 2 bases removed from V and 4 bases from J, the gap between germline ends came to 12 bases. This CDR3 comprises 15 residues. CDR3: CASSLRGNIYNEQFF. Here the CDR3 DNA reads TGTGCCAGCAGCTTAAGGGGGAACATTTACAATGAGCAGTTCTTC.